The 27 T cell receptor beta chains below were found in one sample sequenced in a study of T cells in Graves' hyperthyroidism and ophthalmopathy. Amplification targeted TCR beta CDR3 regions from RNA transcripts. The HTBI set primed first-round TCR CDR3 RT-PCR. In TCRdb, the multiplex PCR reads were re-called with MiXCR into one record per CDR3 protein. The table includes about 590,000 distinct CDR3 sequences, roughly 14% detected once. The source material was blood. The receptors stem from a woman aged 25 to 39 with Graves' hyperthyroidism.

V and J are TRBV28 and TRBJ2-1; 7 nucleotides line up with TRBD1. The V gene's germline CDR1 is MDHEN and CDR2 SYDVKM. CDR3 length equals 13 residues. V shed 5 bases and J 6 bases; nucleotides not matched to a gene: 4. The CDR3 region is CASSTYRGNEQFF. In nucleotides, the CDR3 is TGTGCCAGCAGTACGTACAGGGGCAATGAGCAGTTCTTC.

This clonotype occurred many times. The chain combines TRBV7-2 with TRBJ2-3, with TRBD2 as a possible D gene (6 bases). Germline V gene data show CDR1 as SGHTA and CDR2 as FQGNSA. The CDR3 is 12 residues long. Trimming pared 8 bases from V and 6 bases from J, leaving 12 bases between. CDR3 region: CASGGEGDTQYF. The CDR3 DNA sequence: TGTGCCAGCGGCGGGGAAGGGGATACGCAGTATTTT.

The rearrangement uses TRBV2 and TRBJ2-7; D is perhaps TRBD1 or TRBD2 (5 bases each). CDR3 length: 14 residues. V shed 6 bases and J shed 11 bases, with 23 bases lying between them. Germline V gene lookup returns CDR1 SNHLY and CDR2 FYNNEI. CDR3 coding DNA: TGTGCCAGCAGGGGGGACCGAAGCCCCTCCGACGAGTACTTC. This codes for CASRGDRSPSDEYF.

This clonotype was found a few times. This may stem from a read error, because a much larger clone lies one nucleotide away. The chain joins TRBV30 to TRBJ1-2; D is unresolved. CDR3 length equals 13 residues. Germline V gives CDR1 GTSNPN, CDR2 SVGIG (reference sequence). This chain's CDR3 is CAWNQPPNHGYTF. Here the CDR3 DNA reads TGTGCCTGGAACCAACCTCCTAACCATGGCTACACCTTC.

This clonotype has at least ten counts. J is TRBJ2-7 and V is TRBV28; no firm D call. Germline CDR1 MDHEN, CDR2 SYDVKM. This CDR3 region has 13 residues. The germline V and J ends were trimmed by 7 bases and 1 base, with 11 bases remaining between them. The CDR3 bases are TGTGCCAGCACCAACGGACCGTCCTACGAGCAGTACTTC. This encodes CASTNGPSYEQYF.

The table lists this clonotype with many counts. The chain employs TRBV12-3 or TRBV12-4 and TRBJ1-5; 10 bases fit TRBD1. The CDR3 extends over 15 amino acids. Trimming cost V 6 bases and J 7 bases; bases outside gene matches: 9. The CDR3 region has the DNA TGTGCCAGCAGCTTGACAGGGGGCGCAGGACAGCCCCAGCATTTT. The encoded protein is CASSLTGGAGQPQHF.

The CDR3 protein is CASSSPGGSGANVLTF. The CDR3 DNA is TGTGCCAGCAGCTCCCCGGGGGGCTCTGGGGCCAACGTCCTGACTTTC. The rearrangement uses TRBV27 and TRBJ2-6, with 7 bases matching TRBD2. The CDR3 length is 16 residues. The ends lost 6 bases at V and 0 bases at J; junction bases unmatched: 5. Germline V gives CDR1 MNHEY, CDR2 SMNVEV (reference sequence).

This clonotype was detected a few times. This chain uses TRBV7-3 with TRBJ2-1; no clear D gene. Germline V gene lookup returns CDR1 SGHTA and CDR2 FQGTGA. Between the trimmed V and J ends, which lost 5 bases and 8 bases, there was a span of 7 bases. The CDR3 covers 11 residues. The CDR3 coding sequence is TGTGCCAGCAGCGTATCCGATGAGCAGTTCTTC. Its protein product is CASSVSDEQFF. The full variable domain, with the rest looked up from reference TRBV7-3 and TRBJ2-1, is GAGVSQTPSNKVTEKGKYVELRCDPISGHTALYWYRQSLGQGPEFLIYFQGTGAADDSGLPNDRFFAVRPEGSVSTLKIQRTERGDSAVYLCASSVSDEQFFGPGTRLTVL.

In its sample, this clonotype was seen many times. The V and J genes are TRBV20-1 and TRBJ1-1; 8 nucleotides line up with TRBD1. Trimming cost V 3 bases and J 1 base; bases outside gene matches: 10. The CDR3 consists of 16 residues. Germline CDR1 and CDR2: DFQATT and SNEGSKA (reference sequence). The CDR3 coding sequence is TGCAGTGCTAGTACCCCCTATGGGACAGGGAACACTGAAGCTTTCTTT. Translated: CSASTPYGTGNTEAFF.

This clonotype came up many times. This chain joins TRBV30 and TRBJ2-2; D remains unclear. Germline V gene lookup returns CDR1 GTSNPN and CDR2 SVGIG (reference sequence). CDR3 size: 15 residues. Trimming removed 0 bases at V and 1 base at J, with 9 bases between. CDR3: CAWSVFLRNTGELFF. The DNA for the CDR3 is TGTGCCTGGAGTGTCTTCCTCAGGAACACCGGGGAGCTGTTTTTT.

Many counts were recorded for this clonotype. V and J are TRBV30 and TRBJ1-5; D uncertain. CDR1 is GTSNPN and CDR2 is SVGIG in the germline V gene (reference sequence). Trimming took off 0 bases at V and 2 bases at J, with 5 bases between the two ends. The CDR3 contains 13 residues. The CDR3 region has the DNA TGTGCCTGGAGTGTAATGGGCAATCAGCCCCAGCATTTT. This gives the protein CAWSVMGNQPQHF.

At least ten counts were recorded for this clonotype. The J gene is TRBJ1-4, the V gene TRBV10-3; TRBD1 matches 8 bases. CDR1 and CDR2 (germline): ENHRY, SYGVKD. The J segment lost 5 bases and the V segment lost 5 bases, leaving 4 bases of the junction unmatched. The CDR3 is 14 amino acids. The CDR3 sequence is CAISRDRGNEKLFF. The CDR3 DNA follows: TGTGCCATCAGTAGAGACAGGGGAAATGAAAAACTGTTTTTT.

This clonotype was counted between two and nine times. DNA for the CDR3: TGTGCCACCACCGAGGAGAACAGGGGGTATTCACCCCTCCACTTT. Its protein product is CATTEENRGYSPLHF. This chain joins TRBV15 and TRBJ1-6; 8 bases match TRBD1. In germline, CDR1 is LNHNV, CDR2 YYDKDF (reference sequence). The CDR3 contains 15 residues. The V segment lost 7 bases and the J segment 8 bases; nucleotides outside the gene matches: 10.

This clonotype has ten or more counts. The chain carries TRBV27 and TRBJ2-1, with D possibly matching TRBD2 (6 bases). The germline gives CDR1 MNHEY, CDR2 SMNVEV (reference sequence). V was clipped by 7 bases and J by 2 bases, with 18 bases between them. CDR3 size: 16 residues. The CDR3 DNA sequence: TGTGCCAGCATTAAGCTCGCTAGCGACGCCTACAATGAGCAGTTCTTC. It specifies CASIKLASDAYNEQFF.

The CDR3: CASSERNSGRNEQFF. In nucleotides, the CDR3 is TGTGCCAGCAGTGAAAGGAATAGCGGGAGAAATGAGCAGTTCTTC. The V gene is TRBV6-1, the J gene TRBJ2-1; 9 bases line up with TRBD2. Germline V gives CDR1 MNHNS, CDR2 SASEGT. The trim removed 2 bases at V and 7 bases at J, leaving 6 bases unmatched. The CDR3 has 15 amino acids.

This clonotype was found a few times. J is TRBJ2-7 and V is TRBV7-2; unclear D gene. This CDR3 spans 13 amino acids. Germline CDR1 is SGHTA and CDR2 is FQGNSA. V lost 1 base, J lost 6 bases, and 10 bases lay in between. The CDR3, as DNA: TGTGCCAGCAGCTTAGGGCCCAGAAGCGAGCAGTACTTC. It translates to CASSLGPRSEQYF.

On this clonotype: It may be a read error: a sequence one base away is much more abundant. The CDR3 ends on some other residue instead of the conserved phenylalanine or tryptophan, so this is likely a read error. The chain links TRBV20-1 to TRBJ2-7; D possibly uses TRBD1 or TRBD2 (5 bases each). The CDR3 spans 13 residues. Deletions cut 5 bases from V and 0 bases from J, with 11 bases between. CDR1 is DFQATT and CDR2 is SNEGSKA in the germline V gene (reference sequence). CDR3 region: CSAGTGSSYEQYL. CDR3 sequence (DNA): TGCAGTGCTGGGACGGGAAGCTCCTACGAGCAGTACCTC.

This clonotype was counted only a few times. The V and J genes are TRBV6-5 and TRBJ2-7; 11 bases align to TRBD2. This CDR3 region has 16 residues. Germline CDR1 MNHEY, CDR2 SVGAGI. Trimming removed 3 bases from V and 2 bases from J; junction bases left unmatched: 6. CDR3 sequence reads: CASSYRLAGPTYEQYF. The CDR3 DNA is TGTGCCAGCAGTTATCGACTAGCGGGGCCGACCTACGAGCAGTACTTC.

In this sample, this clonotype turned up a few times. The chain has TRBV19 and TRBJ2-2; 12 nucleotides agree with TRBD1. The CDR3 runs to 19 residues. V lost 4 bases to trimming and J lost 8 bases; unmatched junction nucleotides: 17. Germline V CDR1 and CDR2: LNHDA, SQIVND (reference sequence). The CDR3 DNA reads as TGTGCCAGTAGTACCATCCGGGACAGGGGGCTCCCCAGCAGTGGGGAGCTGTTTTTT. The encoded protein is CASSTIRDRGLPSSGELFF.

This clonotype was recorded at least ten times. CDR3 in DNA: TGTGCCAGCAGCGTAGGGCAGGGGGCCCACGAGCAGTACTTC. The encoded protein is CASSVGQGAHEQYF. This sequence joins TRBV9 and TRBJ2-7, with 8 bases aligning to TRBD1. Per germline, CDR1 SGDLS and CDR2 YYNGEE. V shed 0 bases, J shed 5 bases, and the junction held 4 bases outside the gene matches. The CDR3 is made up of 14 amino acids.

The table lists this clonotype with a few counts. This chain links TRBV6-1 with TRBJ2-7; D may be TRBD2 (6 bases). Trimming pared 6 bases from V and 4 bases from J, leaving 22 bases between. CDR1 and CDR2 (germline): MNHNS, SASEGT. The CDR3 totals 16 residues. The CDR3: CASRPGLRQGGYEQYF. The CDR3 coding sequence is TGTGCCAGCAGGCCCGGCCTCCGGCAGGGAGGTTACGAGCAGTACTTC.

V usage is TRBV4-1 and J usage is TRBJ2-6; no clear D gene. The germline V gene encodes CDR1 MGHRA and CDR2 YSYEKL. The CDR3 is 18 amino acids. Trimming pared 4 bases from V and 6 bases from J, leaving 22 bases between. The CDR3 DNA reads as TGCGCCAGCAGCCCCAGACCAGGACCGGACCGTGAGGCCAACGTCCTGACTTTC. It translates to CASSPRPGPDREANVLTF.

This clonotype came up many times. J is TRBJ1-1 and V is TRBV20-1; the D is unclear. The CDR3 is 12 residues long. CDR1 and CDR2 (germline): DFQATT, SNEGSKA (reference sequence). V lost 6 bases and J lost 3, with 11 bases in between. The CDR3 is CSAQRADTEAFF. The CDR3 DNA reads as TGCAGTGCACAAAGGGCCGACACTGAAGCTTTCTTT.

Many counts were recorded for this clonotype. The chain combines TRBV30 with TRBJ2-2; 15 bases agree with TRBD2. Germline values: CDR1 GTSNPN, CDR2 SVGIG (reference sequence). This CDR3 is built from 15 residues. V shed 7 bases and J 7 bases; nucleotides not matched to a gene: 7. The CDR3 is CAFGLAGGPGGELFF. CDR3 nucleotides: TGTGCCTTCGGACTAGCGGGAGGGCCAGGCGGGGAGCTGTTTTTT.

In the case of this clonotype: This may arise from a read error, as a much more abundant clone is one base away. The J gene is TRBJ2-5, the V gene TRBV30; 8 bases fit TRBD1. Germline V CDR1 and CDR2: GTSNPN, SVGIG (reference sequence). The CDR3 contains 14 residues. Trimming removed 5 bases from V and 2 bases from J; junction bases left unmatched: 7. The CDR3 bases are TGTGCCTGGGACAAACAGGGGGGTCAAGAGACCCAGTACTTC. It yields the protein CAWDKQGGQETQYF.

The chain employs TRBV19 and TRBJ1-2; possibly TRBD1 for D (6 bases). CDR1 is LNHDA, CDR2 SQIVND, per germline (reference sequence). This CDR3 contains 14 residues. V was shortened by 7 bases and J by 5 bases, with 17 bases between the two germline ends. CDR3 in amino acids: CASINSGTPYGYTF. The CDR3 DNA reads TGTGCCAGTATCAACTCCGGGACACCTTATGGCTACACCTTC.

This clonotype was seen a handful of times. Germline and junction disagree at one end, which may indicate a read error. This chain joins TRBV12-3 or TRBV12-4 and TRBJ2-2; the D call may be TRBD1 or TRBD2 (5 bases each). There are 16 residues in the CDR3. This CDR3 is CASTKAGLSNTGKLFF. The CDR3 coding sequence is TGTGCCAGCACCAAGGCAGGGCTGTCGAACACCGGGAAGCTGTTTTTT.